The present TCR beta chain was sequenced within a study of OX40 agonist ivuxolimab in advanced cancers. The study, taken as a whole, reports: There were also nonresponders showing low normalized T-cell clonal expansion.

Concerning this clone itself: Its antigen is still unknown.

Libraries were prepared by immunoSEQ multiplex PCR; TCRdb keeps only in-frame clonotypes and omits some of them. The sample comprises some 42,000 clones, 82% of which are singletons, and 23% rests with the top ten. With 2 bases clipped from V and 5 bases from J, the junction kept 3 bases outside the gene matches. Germline CDR1 reads KGHSH; CDR2 reads LQKENI. The length of the CDR3 is 15 residues. The sequencing here drew on CD4+ or CD8+ T cells sorted from blood, taken in a trial of the OX40 agonist ivuxolimab. The J gene is TRBJ2-2, the V gene TRBV18, with 9 bases matching TRBD1. The origin of this receptor is an adult with an advanced solid tumor such as melanoma, head and neck, liver or kidney cancer. CDR3 bases: TGTGCCAGCTCACCATGGACAGGGGATACCGGGGAGCTGTTTTTT. This gives the protein CASSPWTGDTGELFF. The full variable domain, completed using reference TRBV18 and TRBJ2-2, is NAGVMQNPRHLVRRRGQEARLRCSPMKGHSHVYWYRQLPEEGLKFMVYLQKENIIDESGMPKERFSAEFPKEGPSILRIQQVVRGDSAAYFCASSPWTGDTGELFFGEGSRLTVL.